This entry lists 22 T cell receptor beta chains sequenced from one sample in a study of T cells in localized non-small cell lung cancer. Measured with immunoSEQ multiplex PCR; TCRdb has only the in-frame clones, and not every one. Found here are about 33,000 clones, approximately 87% of them singletons; the top ten hold around 4.5%. This material consisted of peripheral blood, taken before any cancer treatment. These TCRs come from a man aged 40-75 years with stage I lung adenocarcinoma.

This chain connects TRBV14 to TRBJ1-3; the D gene is possibly TRBD2 (6 bases). The J call could be wrong; TRBJ2-2 is a better fit for the DNA end. In germline, CDR1 is SGHDN, CDR2 FVKESK. The CDR3 totals 16 residues. The CDR3 DNA reads TGTGCCAGCAGCCGGGACTCCTTGATCCACACCGGGGAGCTGTTTTTT. Amino acid sequence: CASSRDSLIHTGELFF.

V and J are TRBV7-6 and TRBJ2-3; 10 nucleotides match TRBD2. The CDR3 is made up of 15 amino acids. The V gene's germline CDR1 is SGHVS and CDR2 FNYEAQ. The V gene end was trimmed by 3 bases and the J gene end by 4 bases; junction bases not matched to a gene: 4. Here the CDR3 reads CASSFQSGGADTQYF. The CDR3 region has the DNA TGTGCCAGCAGCTTCCAAAGCGGGGGGGCAGATACGCAGTATTTT.

The chain links TRBV19 to TRBJ2-5; 8 bases fit TRBD1. Germline loops: CDR1 LNHDA, CDR2 SQIVND (reference sequence). After removal of 6 bases from V and 7 bases from J, the junction contained 7 bases not matched to a gene. The CDR3 consists of 13 residues. CDR3 DNA: TGTGCCAGTAGCAGCAGGGGGCCTGTGACCCAGTACTTC. It specifies CASSSRGPVTQYF.

The chain has TRBV6-6 and TRBJ1-2; D is ambiguous. The V end lost 0 bases, the J end lost 4 bases, and 9 bases lay between the germline ends. The V gene's germline CDR1 is MNHNY and CDR2 SVGAGI (reference sequence). CDR3 length equals 14 residues. CDR3 bases: TGTGCCAGCAGTTACTCGAAAGGCACCTATGGCTACACCTTC. Translation gives CASSYSKGTYGYTF.

In its sample, this clone was seen a few times. The chain combines TRBV14 with TRBJ2-2; D is possibly TRBD1 or TRBD2 (5 bases each). In germline, CDR1 is SGHDN, CDR2 FVKESK. Trimming shortened V by 6 bases and J by 11 bases, and 13 bases separated the two germline ends. CDR3 length: 12 residues. The CDR3 DNA is TGTGCCAGCAGGGGCCCGGGGCCCGAGCTGTTTTTT. Translated, it gives CASRGPGPELFF. Supplemented by reference TRBV14 and TRBJ2-2, the full variable domain reads EAGVTQFPSHSVIEKGQTVTLRCDPISGHDNLYWYRRVMGKEIKFLLHFVKESKQDESGMPNNRFLAERTGGTYSTLKVQPAELEDSGVYFCASRGPGPELFFGEGSRLTVL.

This chain's CDR3 is CATSPPGGDQPQHF. Written as DNA, the CDR3 is TGTGCCACCAGCCCTCCAGGAGGGGATCAGCCCCAGCATTTT. The V gene is TRBV15, the J gene TRBJ1-5; D possibly corresponds to TRBD1 (5 bases). V lost 5 bases and J 5 bases, leaving 13 bases between the germline ends. This CDR3 spans 14 amino acids. Germline V gene data show CDR1 as LNHNV and CDR2 as YYDKDF (reference sequence).

The chain combines TRBV7-8 with TRBJ1-4, with D uncertain. V was clipped by 5 bases and J by 10 bases, with 8 bases between them. The CDR3 loop spans 11 amino acids. CDR1 and CDR2 from the germline V gene are SGHVS and FQNEAQ. CDR3 sequence reads: CASSLAGKLFF. Here the CDR3 DNA reads TGTGCCAGCAGCCTGGCTGGAAAACTGTTTTTT.

The rearrangement uses TRBV7-9 and TRBJ1-5, with 7 bases that match TRBD1. In germline, CDR1 is SEHNR, CDR2 FQNEAQ (reference sequence). The CDR3 covers 15 residues. V lost 5 bases, J lost 7 bases, and 11 bases stayed unmatched. CDR3 protein: CASSPGGTEKQPQHF. The CDR3 DNA reads TGTGCCAGCAGCCCGGGTGGGACAGAGAAGCAGCCCCAGCATTTT.

This chain connects TRBV29-1 to TRBJ2-7, with 10 nucleotides matching TRBD1. CDR1 and CDR2 (germline): SQVTM, ANQGSEA. V was pared by 7 bases and J by 4 bases, with 7 bases of the junction left unmatched. This CDR3 contains 13 residues. This CDR3 is CSEQTGGKYEQYF. CDR3 nucleotide sequence: TGCAGCGAGCAGACAGGGGGCAAATACGAGCAGTACTTC.

The chain carries TRBV19 and TRBJ1-4, with unresolved D. Germline V CDR1 and CDR2: LNHDA, SQIVND (reference sequence). Trimming cost V 3 bases and J 0 bases, with 8 bases left between them. This CDR3 spans 15 amino acids. The CDR3 region is CASSMVGATNEKLFF. CDR3 nucleotides: TGTGCCAGTAGTATGGTTGGGGCAACTAATGAAAAACTGTTTTTT.

This clone was observed a single time. J is TRBJ2-3 and V is TRBV30, with 12 bases matching TRBD2. Germline trimming cut 7 bases from V and 4 bases from J; bases unmatched to any gene: 3. Per the germline V gene, CDR1 is GTSNPN and CDR2 is SVGIG (reference sequence). This CDR3 comprises 13 residues. The CDR3: CALTSGGSDTQYF. CDR3 bases: TGTGCCTTGACTAGCGGGGGCTCAGATACGCAGTATTTT.

The rearrangement uses TRBV7-2 and TRBJ2-1; no clear D gene. Germline V gene data show CDR1 as SGHTA and CDR2 as FQGNSA. There are 12 residues in the CDR3. Trimming removed 3 bases from V and 9 bases from J, with 9 bases in between. This CDR3 reads CASSFPGSEQFF. CDR3 bases: TGTGCCAGCAGCTTCCCCGGAAGTGAGCAGTTCTTC.

This chain connects TRBV6-1 to TRBJ2-7; tentatively, D is TRBD1 or TRBD2 (6 bases each). This CDR3 is 14 amino acids long. V dropped 11 bases and J dropped 1 base, with 18 bases sitting between them. The germline V gene has CDR1 MNHNS and CDR2 SASEGT. The chain's CDR3 is CAGRRDTGSYEQYF. The CDR3, as DNA: TGTGCCGGAAGGCGGGATACAGGGTCCTACGAGCAGTACTTC.

This chain connects TRBV2 to TRBJ2-6; D is ambiguous. This CDR3 region has 18 residues. The germline gives CDR1 SNHLY, CDR2 FYNNEI. Trimming took off 11 bases at V and 0 bases at J, with 23 bases between the two ends. CDR3 sequence (DNA): TGTGCCCCAACTCCCCTGGACCACCCAAGCTCTGGGGCCAACGTCCTGACTTTC. Translating gives CAPTPLDHPSSGANVLTF.

Only a few counts were recorded for this clone. This chain connects TRBV7-9 to TRBJ1-2; a possible D gene is TRBD1 (5 bases). Germline V gene lookup returns CDR1 SEHNR and CDR2 FQNEAQ (reference sequence). The CDR3 is made up of 12 amino acids. Trimming removed 5 bases at V and 5 bases at J, with 9 bases between. The DNA of the CDR3 is TGTGCCAGCAGCCGGGACGGTTATGGCTACACCTTC. It specifies CASSRDGYGYTF.

This chain joins TRBV6-1 and TRBJ1-5; unclear D gene. CDR1 MNHNS and CDR2 SASEGT come from the germline V gene. Trimming pared 8 bases from V and 7 bases from J, leaving 6 bases between. This CDR3 has 10 residues. This CDR3 is CASWRQPQHF. DNA of the CDR3: TGTGCCAGCTGGCGGCAGCCCCAGCATTTT.

The chain employs TRBV7-2 and TRBJ2-7; D remains unclear. V dropped 1 base and J dropped 1 base, with 8 bases sitting between them. The germline CDR1 and CDR2 sequences are SGHTA and FQGNSA. CDR3 length: 14 amino acids. The CDR3 DNA follows: TGTGCCAGCAGCTTAGGGCGGTCATCCTACGAGCAGTACTTC. Translating it yields CASSLGRSSYEQYF.

This chain uses TRBV29-1 with TRBJ2-5; D not certain. Trimming removed 6 bases from V and 5 bases from J, with 10 bases in between. The CDR3 consists of 11 residues. Germline CDR1 and CDR2: SQVTM and ANQGSEA. CDR3 coding DNA: TGCAGCGTGCTCAGTGGGGAGACCCAGTACTTC. This translates into CSVLSGETQYF.

The chain couples TRBV6-5 to TRBJ1-3; possibly TRBD1 for D (5 bases). CDR1 and CDR2 (germline): MNHEY, SVGAGI. CDR3 length equals 14 residues. Trimming removed 0 bases at V and 5 bases at J, with 8 bases between. CDR3 nucleotide sequence: TGTGCCAGCAGTTACTCGGGACCGAGAAACACCATATATTTT. This translates into CASSYSGPRNTIYF.

The gene calls are TRBV29-1 and TRBJ2-7, with 10 bases identical to TRBD1. The CDR3 totals 13 residues. The trim removed 6 bases at V and 4 bases at J, leaving 6 bases unmatched. Germline-derived CDR1 and CDR2 are SQVTM and ANQGSEA. The CDR3, as DNA: TGCAGCGTGGACAAGGGACAGGGGTACGAGCAGTACTTC. Its protein is CSVDKGQGYEQYF.

The gene calls are TRBV10-1 and TRBJ2-1; 13 bases align to TRBD2. J gave up 5 bases and V 1 base, and 5 bases lay outside the gene matches. Germline V gene data show CDR1 as WNHNN and CDR2 as SYGVQD (reference sequence). The CDR3 has 17 residues. CDR3: CASSEFSGLAGNNEQFF. CDR3 nucleotide sequence: TGCGCCAGCAGTGAGTTCTCGGGACTAGCGGGGAACAATGAGCAGTTCTTC.

The V gene is TRBV6-6, the J gene TRBJ1-2, with D possibly being TRBD1 (5 bases). CDR1 MNHNY and CDR2 SVGAGI come from the germline V gene (reference sequence). V was shortened by 5 bases and J by 7 bases, with 17 bases between the two germline ends. CDR3 length: 14 residues. The DNA for the CDR3 is TGTGCCAGCAGTATAGGGACCACTACCGGTGGCTACACCTTC. It is translated as CASSIGTTTGGYTF.